This T cell receptor beta chain stems from a study of T-cell memory formation after mild COVID-19. Study-wide background: Across donors, TCR clusters were largely donor specific. General study points: Largely, contracting CD4+ clones fell within CM and EM, and contracting CD8+ clones within EMRA. Later expanders leaned toward CD4+, whereas clones contracting from day 15 to 85 were balanced CD4/CD8.

This clonotype appeared a few times. Its antigen is not known. This CDR3 has 15 amino acids. With 0 bases removed from V and 6 bases from J, the gap between germline ends came to 12 bases. Germline V lookup: CDR1 MGHRA, CDR2 YSYEKL. UMIs and sample barcodes were carried by the TCR alpha and TCR beta cDNA libraries that 5'RACE produced using constant-segment primers. TCRdb passed the 5' RACE reads through MiXCR, listing each CDR3 protein once. This sample has approximately 400,000 distinct CDR3 sequences, with around 17% found just once. Source material: PBMCs or a T cell subset sorted from them (not recorded which). The chain uses TRBV4-1 and TRBJ2-1, with D perhaps given as TRBD1 or TRBD2 (5 bases each). The sequence derives from a man younger than 35 who had mild COVID-19 (a few samples of this study predate the infection). Cell type and time point are not known. The DNA of the CDR3 is TGCGCCAGCAGCCAAGATCCCGGGACGGTCAATGAGCAGTTCTTC. It specifies CASSQDPGTVNEQFF.